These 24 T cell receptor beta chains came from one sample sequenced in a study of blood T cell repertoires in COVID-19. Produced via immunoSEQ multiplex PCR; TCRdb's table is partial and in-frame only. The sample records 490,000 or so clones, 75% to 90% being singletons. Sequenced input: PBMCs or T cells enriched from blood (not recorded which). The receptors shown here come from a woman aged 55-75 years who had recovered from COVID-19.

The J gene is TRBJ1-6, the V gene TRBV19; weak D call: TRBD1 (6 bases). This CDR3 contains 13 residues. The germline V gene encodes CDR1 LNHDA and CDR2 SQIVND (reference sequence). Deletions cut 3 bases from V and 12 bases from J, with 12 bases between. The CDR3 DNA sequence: TGTGCCAGTAGTATTCCGGACAGACTACCCCTCCACTTT. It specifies CASSIPDRLPLHF.

CDR3 sequence reads: CATSSGQGLDQPQHF. CDR3 DNA sequence: TGTGCCACCAGTTCCGGACAGGGATTGGATCAGCCCCAGCATTTT. This chain uses TRBV24-1 with TRBJ1-5; 8 bases are a match to TRBD1. The CDR3 is made up of 15 amino acids. Germline CDR1 and CDR2: KGHDR and SFDVKD. V gave up 6 bases and J gave up 5 bases; unmatched junction bases: 8.

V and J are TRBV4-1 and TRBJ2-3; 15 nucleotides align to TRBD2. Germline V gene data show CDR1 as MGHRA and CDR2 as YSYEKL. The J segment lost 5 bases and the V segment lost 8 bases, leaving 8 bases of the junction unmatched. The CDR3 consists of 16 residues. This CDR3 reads CASQIGLAGGQDTQYF. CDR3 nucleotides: TGCGCCAGCCAAATCGGACTAGCGGGGGGGCAAGATACGCAGTATTTT.

The CDR3 DNA reads as TGTGCCAGCAGCTTATTAGGAGACTACAATCAGCCCCAGCATTTT. Protein: CASSLLGDYNQPQHF. The chain recombines TRBV7-2 with TRBJ1-5; D gene unclear. Germline V lookup: CDR1 SGHTA, CDR2 FQGNSA. The V gene lost 2 bases and the J gene lost 3 bases, with 11 bases spanning the gap. The CDR3 covers 15 residues.

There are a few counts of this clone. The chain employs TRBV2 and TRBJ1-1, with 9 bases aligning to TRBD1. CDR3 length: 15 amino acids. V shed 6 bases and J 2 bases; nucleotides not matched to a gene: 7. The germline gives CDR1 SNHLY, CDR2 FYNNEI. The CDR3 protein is CASRPKDRGNTEAFF. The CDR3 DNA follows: TGTGCCAGCAGACCTAAGGACAGGGGAAACACTGAAGCTTTCTTT.

The CDR3 spells CASSYSGGGADTQYF. CDR3 DNA: TGTGCCAGCAGTTATTCCGGCGGGGGAGCAGATACGCAGTATTTT. The chain is built from TRBV6-5 and TRBJ2-3, with TRBD2 matching over 7 bases. This CDR3 has 15 residues. V lost 3 bases to trimming and J lost 4 bases; unmatched junction nucleotides: 7. Germline CDR1 reads MNHEY; CDR2 reads SVGAGI.

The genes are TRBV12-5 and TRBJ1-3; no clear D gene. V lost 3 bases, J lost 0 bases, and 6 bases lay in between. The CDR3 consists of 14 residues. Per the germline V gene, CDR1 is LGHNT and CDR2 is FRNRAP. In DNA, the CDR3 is TGTGCTAGTGGTTTTTCCGGCTCTGGAAACACCATATATTTT. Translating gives CASGFSGSGNTIYF.

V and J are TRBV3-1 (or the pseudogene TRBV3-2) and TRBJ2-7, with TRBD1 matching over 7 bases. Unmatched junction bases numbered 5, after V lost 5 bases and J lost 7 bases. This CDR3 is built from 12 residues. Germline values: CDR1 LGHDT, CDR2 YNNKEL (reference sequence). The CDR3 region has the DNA TGTGCCAGCAGCTTCCTGGGACAGGAGCAGTACGTC. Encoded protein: CASSFLGQEQYV.

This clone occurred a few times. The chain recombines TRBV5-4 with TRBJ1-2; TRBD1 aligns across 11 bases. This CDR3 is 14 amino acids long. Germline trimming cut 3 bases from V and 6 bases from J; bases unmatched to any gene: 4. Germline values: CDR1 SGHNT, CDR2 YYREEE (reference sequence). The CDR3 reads CASSWDRGKNGYTF. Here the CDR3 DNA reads TGTGCCAGCAGCTGGGACAGGGGGAAGAATGGCTACACCTTC.

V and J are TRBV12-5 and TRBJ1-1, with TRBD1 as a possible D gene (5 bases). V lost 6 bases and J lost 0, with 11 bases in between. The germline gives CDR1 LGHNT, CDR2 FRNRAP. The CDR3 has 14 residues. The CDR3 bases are TGTGCTAGTGGCTCGGGACTTATGAACACTGAAGCTTTCTTT. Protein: CASGSGLMNTEAFF.

The DNA of the CDR3 is TGTGTCTCCGCGGTCCTTCCGAACACTGAAGCTTTCTTT. This sequence encodes CVSAVLPNTEAFF. This rearrangement joins TRBV6-5 to TRBJ1-1; D not resolved. The CDR3 loop spans 13 amino acids. In germline, CDR1 is MNHEY, CDR2 SVGAGI.

This CDR3 is CASSPDRGFGNTIYF. CDR3 nucleotide sequence: TGTGCCAGCAGTCCGGACAGGGGATTTGGAAACACCATATATTTT. The chain couples TRBV28 to TRBJ1-3, with 9 bases identical to TRBD1. The germline gives CDR1 MDHEN, CDR2 SYDVKM. With 5 bases clipped from V and 3 bases from J, the junction kept 5 bases outside the gene matches. The CDR3 runs 15 residues.

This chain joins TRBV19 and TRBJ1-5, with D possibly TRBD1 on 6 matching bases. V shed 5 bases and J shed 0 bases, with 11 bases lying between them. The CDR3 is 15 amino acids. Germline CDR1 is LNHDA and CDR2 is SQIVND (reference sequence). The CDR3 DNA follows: TGTGCCAGTAGTGCCCAGGGGTATAGCAATCAGCCCCAGCATTTT. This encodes CASSAQGYSNQPQHF.

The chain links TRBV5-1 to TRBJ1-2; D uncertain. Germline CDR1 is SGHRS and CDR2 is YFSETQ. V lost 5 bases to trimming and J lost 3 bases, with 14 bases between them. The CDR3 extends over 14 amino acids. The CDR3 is CASSLVEGYYGYTF. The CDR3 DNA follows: TGCGCCAGCAGTCTGGTGGAGGGTTACTATGGCTACACCTTC.

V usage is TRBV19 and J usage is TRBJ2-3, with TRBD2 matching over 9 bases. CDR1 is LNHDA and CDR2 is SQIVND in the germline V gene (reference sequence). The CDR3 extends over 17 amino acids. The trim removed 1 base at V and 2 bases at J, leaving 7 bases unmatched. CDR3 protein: CASSIALSSGVTDTQYF. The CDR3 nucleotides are TGTGCCAGTAGTATAGCCCTCTCTAGCGGGGTCACAGATACGCAGTATTTT.

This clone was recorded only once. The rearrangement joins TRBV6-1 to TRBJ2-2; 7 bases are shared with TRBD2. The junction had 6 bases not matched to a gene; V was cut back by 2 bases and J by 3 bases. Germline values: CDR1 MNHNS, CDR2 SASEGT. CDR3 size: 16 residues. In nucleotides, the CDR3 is TGTGCCAGCAGTGAATACCAGCGGGGCTACACCGGGGAGCTGTTTTTT. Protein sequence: CASSEYQRGYTGELFF.

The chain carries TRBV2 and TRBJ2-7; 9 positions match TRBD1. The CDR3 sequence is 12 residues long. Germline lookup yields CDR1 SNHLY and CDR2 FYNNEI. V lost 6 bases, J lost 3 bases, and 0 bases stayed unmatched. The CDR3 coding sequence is TGTGCCAGCAGGGACAGGGGCTACGAGCAGTACTTC. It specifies CASRDRGYEQYF.

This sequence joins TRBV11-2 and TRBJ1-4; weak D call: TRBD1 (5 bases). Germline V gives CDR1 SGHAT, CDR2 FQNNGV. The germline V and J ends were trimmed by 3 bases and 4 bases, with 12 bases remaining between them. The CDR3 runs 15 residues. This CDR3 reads CASSFPRGVNEKLFF. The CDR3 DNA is TGTGCCAGCAGCTTTCCCCGGGGGGTTAATGAAAAACTGTTTTTT.

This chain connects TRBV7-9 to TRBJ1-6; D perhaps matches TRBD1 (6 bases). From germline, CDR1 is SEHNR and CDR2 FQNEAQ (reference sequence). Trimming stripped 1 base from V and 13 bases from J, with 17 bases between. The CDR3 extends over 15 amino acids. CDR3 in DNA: TGTGCCAGCAGCTTAGTGTGGGCAGGGGAACAGCCCCTCCACTTT. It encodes CASSLVWAGEQPLHF.

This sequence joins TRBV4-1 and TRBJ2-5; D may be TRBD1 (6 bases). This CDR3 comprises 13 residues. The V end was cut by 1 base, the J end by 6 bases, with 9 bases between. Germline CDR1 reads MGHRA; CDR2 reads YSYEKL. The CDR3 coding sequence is TGCGCCAGCAGCCAAGTTACAGGGAAGACCCAGTACTTC. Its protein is CASSQVTGKTQYF.

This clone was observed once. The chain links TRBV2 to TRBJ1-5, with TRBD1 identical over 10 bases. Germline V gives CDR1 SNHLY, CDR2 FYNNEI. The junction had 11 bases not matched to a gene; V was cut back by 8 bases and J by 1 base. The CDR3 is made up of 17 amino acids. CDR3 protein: CASLRDRGERSNQPQHF. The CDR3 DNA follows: TGTGCCAGCCTTCGGGACAGGGGAGAGAGGAGCAATCAGCCCCAGCATTTT.

CDR3 DNA: TGTGCCAGCAGGCGGGGGGCGCGATCACCCCTCCACTTT. Amino acids: CASRRGARSPLHF. V usage is TRBV2 and J usage is TRBJ1-6; TRBD1 is a possible D gene (6 bases). Germline assignment: CDR1 SNHLY and CDR2 FYNNEI. With 6 bases removed from V and 10 bases from J, the gap between germline ends came to 13 bases. The CDR3 is made up of 13 amino acids. The full variable domain, in which reference TRBV2 and TRBJ1-6 provide the parts outside the CDR3, is EPEVTQTPSHQVTQMGQEVILRCVPISNHLYFYWYRQILGQKVEFLVSFYNNEISEKSEIFDDQFSVERPDGSNFTLKIRSTKLEDSAMYFCASRRGARSPLHFGNGTRLTVT.

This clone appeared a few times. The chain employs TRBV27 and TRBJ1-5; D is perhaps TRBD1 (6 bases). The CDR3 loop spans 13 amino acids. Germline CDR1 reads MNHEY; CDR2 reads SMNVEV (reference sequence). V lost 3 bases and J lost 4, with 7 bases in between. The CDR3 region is CASSFGQNQPQHF. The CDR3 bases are TGTGCCAGCAGTTTCGGACAGAATCAGCCCCAGCATTTT.

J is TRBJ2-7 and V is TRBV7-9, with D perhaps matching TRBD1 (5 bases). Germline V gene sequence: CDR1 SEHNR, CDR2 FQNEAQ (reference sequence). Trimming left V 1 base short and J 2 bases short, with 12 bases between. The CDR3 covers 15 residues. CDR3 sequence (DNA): TGTGCCAGCAGCTTAGGAGACAGACTTACCTACGAGCAGTACTTC. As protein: CASSLGDRLTYEQYF.